This T cell receptor beta chain comes out of a study of human T cells and chemical hapten exposure. Study at large: Largely, small differences in pooled library volume made per-sample TCR yields vary.

TCRdb independently ran MiXCR on the RACE reads; one entry per CDR3 protein. The repertoire includes around 120,000 distinct CDR3 sequences, around 15% of them detected once, and around 0.99% sits in the top ten. This clonotype appeared many times. What it binds is unknown. Documented time point: patch test 1, 2 weeks after DPC sensitization. Treatment described: therapeutic diphenylcyclopropenone sensitization with weekly scalp DPC. Study-level findings and limits: TCRs at high frequency, those above 1 in 1000, did not change with DPC sensitization.

V dropped 5 bases and J dropped 5; count of bases not matched to a gene: 11. The length of the CDR3 is 16 residues. Germline lookup yields CDR1 SGHTA and CDR2 FQGNSA. The sequenced sample was whole blood, obtained in connection with sensitization to the hapten diphenylcyclopropenone (DPC). The TCR originated in a man younger than 35 with alopecia areata. Some clones in this sample may be carry-over from other donors' samples. This chain joins TRBV7-2 and TRBJ2-3; TRBD1 matches at 9 bases. The DNA for the CDR3 is TGTGCCAGCAGCCCCGAAATAGGGACAGGGAAAGATACGCAGTATTTT. This gives the protein CASSPEIGTGKDTQYF.